Here is one TCR beta chain with its context. These data originate in a study of control samples from healthy donors and cancer patients. This table comes from immunoSEQ multiplex PCR, and its TCRdb copy is limited to in-frame clones, with some not included. Altogether approximately 130,000 clones are present, approximately 87% being singletons, with the ten largest covering about 12%. CDR3 length: 14 amino acids. Trimming removed 6 bases from V and 5 bases from J, with 12 bases in between. CDR1 is SGHRS, CDR2 YFSETQ, per germline. This TCR was sampled from a man aged 25-40 years in good health. The rearrangement joins TRBV5-1 to TRBJ1-6; D is uncertain. Sequencing was done on a sample of blood. The CDR3 DNA reads TGCGCCAGCAAGCTCGAAGCGGATAATTCACCCCTCCACTTT. This gives the protein CASKLEADNSPLHF.